This TCR beta chain was retrieved from a study of blood T cell repertoires in COVID-19. Across the study: Specimens from acute and convalescent COVID-19 originated in the United States, Italy and Spain. From T cells, B-cell-depleted T cells, or PBMCs came the material, which was cDNA or gDNA.

In the original workflow: Scientists estimated how many nucleated cells there were by amplifying reference gene primers. This table comes from immunoSEQ multiplex PCR, and its TCRdb copy is limited to in-frame clones, with some not included. V and J calls and clone size are as listed in that table; D and trimming were resolved from the DNA. The repertoire holds some 350,000 clones, with around 87% as singletons. The source material was peripheral blood. The TCR comes from a human donor in a cohort sampled during active COVID-19.

The CDR3 sequence: CAISEGQGPEKLFF. CDR3 bases: TGTGCCATCAGTGAGGGTCAGGGGCCTGAAAAACTGTTTTTT. The V and J genes are TRBV10-3 and TRBJ1-4; a weak D match, TRBD1 (6 bases). The CDR3 runs 14 residues. Trimming left V 2 bases short and J 7 bases short, with 11 bases between. CDR1 and CDR2 (germline): ENHRY, SYGVKD.